The 10 T cell receptor beta chains listed next were all sequenced from one sample in a study of T cell responses to AZD1222 COVID-19 vaccine (dated by TCRdb to the early 2020s). The library came from the immunoSEQ multiplex PCR assay. Entries here come from immuneACCESS through TCRdb and include only in-frame sequences with V and J called. Some clones fail to appear in such tables; in the studies checked, an unresolved V gene covers under half of the shortfall, and the cause of the remainder is unknown. The sample yields some 200,000 clones; approximately 91% were counted once. Over 0.85% of the sample comes from the top ten. The time point tag for this specimen amounts to: baseline before first vaccination. Sequencing used peripheral blood, obtained on day 0 of AZD1222 vaccination. The source of these receptors is an adult in good health.

The gene calls are TRBV4-3 and TRBJ2-7; D is unresolved. The germline gives CDR1 LGHNA, CDR2 YSLEER. V was cut by 10 bases and J by 0 bases, with 16 bases left in between. This CDR3 is built from 14 residues. CDR3 residues: CATKTGLSSYEQYF. The DNA of the CDR3 is TGCGCCACCAAGACGGGTTTAAGCTCCTACGAGCAGTACTTC.

The J gene is TRBJ2-2, the V gene TRBV4-2, with D possibly TRBD2 on 5 matching bases. Trimming shortened V by 1 base and J by 6 bases, and 12 bases separated the two germline ends. Germline V gene sequence: CDR1 LGHNA, CDR2 YNFKEQ. The CDR3 is 15 amino acids. CDR3 region: CASSQGETVPGELFF. CDR3 bases: TGTGCCAGCAGCCAAGGGGAGACCGTTCCCGGGGAGCTGTTTTTT.

The chain has TRBV6-5 and TRBJ2-1; perhaps TRBD1 as D (6 bases). This CDR3 has 11 amino acids. The V gene lost 2 bases and the J gene lost 10 bases, with 6 bases spanning the gap. The germline gives CDR1 MNHEY, CDR2 SVGAGI. The CDR3 DNA is TGTGCCAGCAGTTACGGACAGGAGCAGTTCTTC. It yields the protein CASSYGQEQFF.

The chain joins TRBV6-5 to TRBJ1-5; a possible D gene is TRBD1 (5 bases). V was clipped by 6 bases and J by 2 bases, with 11 bases between them. CDR1 is MNHEY, CDR2 SVGAGI, per germline. CDR3 length equals 14 residues. CDR3: CASSPRGGNQPQHF. The CDR3 nucleotides are TGTGCCAGCAGCCCCAGAGGGGGCAATCAGCCCCAGCATTTT.

The chain employs TRBV10-3 and TRBJ1-3; D is perhaps TRBD1 (6 bases). CDR3 length: 14 residues. Germline CDR1 and CDR2: ENHRY and SYGVKD. Trimming took off 10 bases at V and 0 bases at J, with 13 bases between the two ends. CDR3 bases: TGTGCCACCGGGGGGGGCAACTCTGGAAACACCATATATTTT. The encoded protein is CATGGGNSGNTIYF.

The rearrangement joins TRBV18 to TRBJ1-5, with D tentatively TRBD1 (5 bases). Trimming shortened V by 2 bases and J by 3 bases, and 11 bases separated the two germline ends. The CDR3 is made up of 15 amino acids. Germline V CDR1 and CDR2: KGHSH, LQKENI. As DNA, the CDR3 is TGTGCCAGCTCACCAAGGGGAGATCACAATCAGCCCCAGCATTTT. Translated: CASSPRGDHNQPQHF.

This clone was found once. This chain joins TRBV5-1 and TRBJ1-4; TRBD1 matches 9 bases. Germline-derived CDR1 and CDR2 are SGHRS and YFSETQ. The CDR3 spans 16 residues. V lost 4 bases and J lost 5; bases outside the gene matches: 9. The chain's CDR3 is CASSPVGGTGNEKLFF. CDR3 in DNA: TGCGCCAGCAGCCCAGTGGGGGGGACAGGGAATGAAAAACTGTTTTTT.

J is TRBJ2-7 and V is TRBV10-1, with D hard to call. The CDR3 totals 13 residues. The V gene's germline CDR1 is WNHNN and CDR2 SYGVQD (reference sequence). V gave up 0 bases and J gave up 4 bases, with 7 bases separating them. CDR3 protein: CASSESGVYEQYF. The CDR3 region has the DNA TGCGCCAGCAGTGAGTCTGGAGTGTACGAGCAGTACTTC.

The chain joins TRBV5-1 to TRBJ2-1, with D possibly being TRBD2 (5 bases). This CDR3 is built from 16 residues. Germline V gene data show CDR1 as SGHRS and CDR2 as YFSETQ. Trimming took 0 bases from V and 4 from J, leaving 14 bases between them. The CDR3 reads CASSLGEVGGYNEQFF. The CDR3, as DNA: TGCGCCAGCAGCTTGGGCGAGGTTGGAGGTTACAATGAGCAGTTCTTC.

This clone was observed once. The chain uses TRBV7-6 and TRBJ2-6; D possibly corresponds to TRBD2 (7 bases). This CDR3 region has 19 residues. From germline, CDR1 is SGHVS and CDR2 FNYEAQ. V was shortened by 4 bases and J by 2 bases, with 21 bases between the two germline ends. CDR3 protein: CASSSRWGGPSTGANVLTF. As DNA, the CDR3 is TGTGCCAGCAGCTCTCGTTGGGGGGGGCCTTCTACTGGGGCCAACGTCCTGACTTTC.